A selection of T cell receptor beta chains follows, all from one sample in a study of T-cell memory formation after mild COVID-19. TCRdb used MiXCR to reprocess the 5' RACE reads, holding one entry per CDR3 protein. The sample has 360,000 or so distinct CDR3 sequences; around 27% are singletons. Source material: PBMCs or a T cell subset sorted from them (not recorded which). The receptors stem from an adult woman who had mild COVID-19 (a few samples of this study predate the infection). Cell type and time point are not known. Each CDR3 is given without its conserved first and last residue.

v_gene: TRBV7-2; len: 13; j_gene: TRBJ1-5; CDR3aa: ASSPGTGRNQPQH
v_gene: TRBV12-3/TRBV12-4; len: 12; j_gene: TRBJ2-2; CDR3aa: ASSVLAGVGELF
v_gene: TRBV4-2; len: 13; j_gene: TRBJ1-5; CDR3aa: ASSQGTGGAEPQH
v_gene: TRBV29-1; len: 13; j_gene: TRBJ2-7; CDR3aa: SVEGLAGGYYEQY
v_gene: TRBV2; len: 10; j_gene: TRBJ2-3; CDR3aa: ASLERKNTQY
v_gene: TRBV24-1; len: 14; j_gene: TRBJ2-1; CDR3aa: ATSPLDSGGPNEQF
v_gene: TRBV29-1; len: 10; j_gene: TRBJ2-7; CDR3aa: SGGTGAYEQY
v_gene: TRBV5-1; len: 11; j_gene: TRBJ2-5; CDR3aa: ASSLASHETQY
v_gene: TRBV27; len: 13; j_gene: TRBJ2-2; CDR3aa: ASKTSRGTTGELF
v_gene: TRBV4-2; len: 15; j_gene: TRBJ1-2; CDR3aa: ASSQDFGQPTNYGYT
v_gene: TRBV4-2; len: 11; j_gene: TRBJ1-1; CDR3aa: ASSQDAGTEAF
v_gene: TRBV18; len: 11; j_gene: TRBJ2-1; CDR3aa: ASSPPTGNEQF
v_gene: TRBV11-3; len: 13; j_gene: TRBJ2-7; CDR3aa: ASSNPGTGGGEQY
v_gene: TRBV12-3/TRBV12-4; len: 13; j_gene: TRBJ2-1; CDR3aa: ASSLSGTSIHEQF
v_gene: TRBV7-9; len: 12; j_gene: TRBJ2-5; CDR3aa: ASSLLQGIETQY
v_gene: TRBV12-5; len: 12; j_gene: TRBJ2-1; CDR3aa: ASGGRESYNEQF
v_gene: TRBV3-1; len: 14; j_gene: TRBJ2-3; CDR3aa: ASSPWRGGRSDTQY
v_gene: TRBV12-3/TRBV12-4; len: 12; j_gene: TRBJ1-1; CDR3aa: ASSWRGVGPEAF
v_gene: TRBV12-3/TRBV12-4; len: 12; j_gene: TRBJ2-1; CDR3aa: ASSLWSQYNEQF
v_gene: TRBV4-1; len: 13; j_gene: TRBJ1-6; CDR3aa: ASSLSVLSNSPLH
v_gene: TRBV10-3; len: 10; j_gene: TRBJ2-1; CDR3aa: AISAVLGEQF
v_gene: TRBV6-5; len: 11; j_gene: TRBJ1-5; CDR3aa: ASRDGYNQPQH
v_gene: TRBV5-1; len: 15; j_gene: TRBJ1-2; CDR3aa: ASSLEPHRRGHYGYT
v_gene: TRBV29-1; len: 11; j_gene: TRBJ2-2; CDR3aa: SVEDKNTGELF
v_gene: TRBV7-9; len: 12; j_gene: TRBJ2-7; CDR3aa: ASSLGQEGDEQY
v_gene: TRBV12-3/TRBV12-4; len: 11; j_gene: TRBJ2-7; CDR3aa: ASRGTGVYEQY
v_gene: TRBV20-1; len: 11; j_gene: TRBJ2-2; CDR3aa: AAGTGNTGELF
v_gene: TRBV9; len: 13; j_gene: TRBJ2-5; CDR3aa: ASSVGGSGMETQY
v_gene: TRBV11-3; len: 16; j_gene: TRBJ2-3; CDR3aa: ASSVGGGADTGADTQY
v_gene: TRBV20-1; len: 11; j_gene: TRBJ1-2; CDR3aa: SASYREGYGYT
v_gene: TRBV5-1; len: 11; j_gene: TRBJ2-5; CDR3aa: ASSSLGTETQY
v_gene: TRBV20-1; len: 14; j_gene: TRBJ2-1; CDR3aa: SARDPGFQSYNEQF
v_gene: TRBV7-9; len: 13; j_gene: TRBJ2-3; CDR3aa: ASSPSGGITDTQY
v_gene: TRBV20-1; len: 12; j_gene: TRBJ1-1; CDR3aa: SARDPRQRAEAF
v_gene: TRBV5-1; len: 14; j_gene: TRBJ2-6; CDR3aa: ASSLAQLSGANVLT
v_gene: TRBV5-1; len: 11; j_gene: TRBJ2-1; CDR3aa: ASSFDSPNEQF
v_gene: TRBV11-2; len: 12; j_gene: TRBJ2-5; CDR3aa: ASSLGLRIETQY
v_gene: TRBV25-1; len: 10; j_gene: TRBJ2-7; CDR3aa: ASSEWSSEQY
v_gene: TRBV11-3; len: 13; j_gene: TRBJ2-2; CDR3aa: ASSFQGRGTGELF
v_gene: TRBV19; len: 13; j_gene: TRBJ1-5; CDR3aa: ATKPGQLVNQPQH
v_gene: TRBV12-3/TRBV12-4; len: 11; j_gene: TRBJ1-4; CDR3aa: ASRTGISEKLF
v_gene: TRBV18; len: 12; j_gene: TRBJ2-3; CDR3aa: ASSPGTSEGTQY
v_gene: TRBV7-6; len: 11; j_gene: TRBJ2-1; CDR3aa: ASSPMEMVEQF
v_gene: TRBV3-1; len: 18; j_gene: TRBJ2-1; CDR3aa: ASSLPPGLAGNFTYNEQF